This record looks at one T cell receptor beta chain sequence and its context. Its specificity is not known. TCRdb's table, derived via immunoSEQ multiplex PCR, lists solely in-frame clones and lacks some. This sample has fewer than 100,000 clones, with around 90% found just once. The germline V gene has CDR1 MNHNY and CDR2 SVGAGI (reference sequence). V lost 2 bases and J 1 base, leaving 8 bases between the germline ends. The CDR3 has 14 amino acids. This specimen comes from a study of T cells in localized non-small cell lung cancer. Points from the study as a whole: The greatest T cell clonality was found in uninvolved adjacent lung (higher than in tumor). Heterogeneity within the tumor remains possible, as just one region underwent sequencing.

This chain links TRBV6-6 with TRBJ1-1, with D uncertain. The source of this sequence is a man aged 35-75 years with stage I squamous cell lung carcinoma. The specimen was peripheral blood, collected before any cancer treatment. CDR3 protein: CASSYRSGNTEAFF. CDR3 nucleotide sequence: TGTGCCAGCAGTTACCGGTCGGGGAACACTGAAGCTTTCTTT.